Sequencing of this T cell receptor (beta chain) was carried out in a study of blood T cell repertoires in COVID-19. Study overall: Samples came from the United States, Italy and Spain, spanning acute and convalescent COVID-19.

Participants reported their clinical history, and cohort assignment relied on those reports. Recovered status applied to Cohort 3 donors who had two consecutive negative PCRs. It also applied to those with clearance or with symptom resolution. The CDR3 sequence is 14 residues long. Germline assignment: CDR1 SGHRS and CDR2 YFSETQ. V trimming: 6 bases; J trimming: 4 bases; junction bases outside the gene matches: 7. In the original analysis: Reference gene primer amplification yielded estimated nucleated cell counts. Profiling relied on immunoSEQ multiplex PCR, and the TCRdb table lists in-frame clones only, not all of them. V and J calls and clone size follow that table, whereas D and trimming were derived from the DNA. The table has under 450,000 clones, around 87% seen once.

The receptor was derived from a young man who had recovered from COVID-19. Sequenced: PBMCs or T cells enriched from blood (not recorded which). The genes are TRBV5-1 and TRBJ1-2, with 9 nucleotides matching TRBD1. CDR3 DNA: TGCGCCAGCACGACTGAGACAGGGGGCTATGGCTACACCTTC. It is translated as CASTTETGGYGYTF.